This TCR beta chain was sequenced for a study of blood T cell repertoires in COVID-19. On the study more broadly: COVID-19 samples, acute and convalescent, were from the United States, Italy and Spain. T cells, B-cell-depleted T cells, or PBMCs provided the cDNA or gDNA that served as material.

The table lists this clone with a few counts. Sequenced by immunoSEQ multiplex PCR; TCRdb stores in-frame clones only, minus some. The sample lists about 240,000 clones; roughly 90% were seen once. Material for sequencing was peripheral blood. The sequence came from a man in his sixties with acute or convalescent COVID-19.

The CDR3 sequence is CASSSGTGDGTEAFF. CDR3 DNA: TGCGCCAGCAGCTCCGGGACAGGGGATGGGACTGAAGCTTTCTTT. V usage is TRBV5-1 and J usage is TRBJ1-1, with 10 bases fitting TRBD1. The trim removed 3 bases at V and 5 bases at J, leaving 7 bases unmatched. The V gene's germline CDR1 is SGHRS and CDR2 YFSETQ. CDR3 length: 15 residues.